The clone carrying this T cell receptor (beta chain) is called medium-sized (0.01 to 0.1%) based on its frequency. What it recognizes is unknown. This entry belongs to a study of T cell clusters in autoimmune cytopenias. Whole-study results and caveats: TRB repertoire shifts in secondary cytopenia and chronic lymphocytic leukemia mostly reflected lymphoma, not autoimmunity. Primary autoimmune cytopenia patients appeared to lack physiological T cell clusters present in healthy donors.

Some 38,000 genome equivalents of blood DNA were amplified for TRB. TRB rearrangements were amplified by touch-down multiplex PCR with mixed TRB-A/B primers. From the multiplex PCR reads, TCRdb lists one entry per CDR3 protein and no DNA. This sample's table reports over 5,000 distinct CDR3 sequences. CDR1 is SGHDN, CDR2 FVKESK, per germline. CDR3 length: 14 residues. Source material: peripheral blood. The receptor was isolated from a human donor with an autoimmune cytopenia or autoimmune hepatitis (not recorded which). The chain joins TRBV14 to TRBJ2-2; TCRdb indicates TRBD1, and absent DNA this call remains unverified. The CDR3 here is CASSPRTGTGELFF.